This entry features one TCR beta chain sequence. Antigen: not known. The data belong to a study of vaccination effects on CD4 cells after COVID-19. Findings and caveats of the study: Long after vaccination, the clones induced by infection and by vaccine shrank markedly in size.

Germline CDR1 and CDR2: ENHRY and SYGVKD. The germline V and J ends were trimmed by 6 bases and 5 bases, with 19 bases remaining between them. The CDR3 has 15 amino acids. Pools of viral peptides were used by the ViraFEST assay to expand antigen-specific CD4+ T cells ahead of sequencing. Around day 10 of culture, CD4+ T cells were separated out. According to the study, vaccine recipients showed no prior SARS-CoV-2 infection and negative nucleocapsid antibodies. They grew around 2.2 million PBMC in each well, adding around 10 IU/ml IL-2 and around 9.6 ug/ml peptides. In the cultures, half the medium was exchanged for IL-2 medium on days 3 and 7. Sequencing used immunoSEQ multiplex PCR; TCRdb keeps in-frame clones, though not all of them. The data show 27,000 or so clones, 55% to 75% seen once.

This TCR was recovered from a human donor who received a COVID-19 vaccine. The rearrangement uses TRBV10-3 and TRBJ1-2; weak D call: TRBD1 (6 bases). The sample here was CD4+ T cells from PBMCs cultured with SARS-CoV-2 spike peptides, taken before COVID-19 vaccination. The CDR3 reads CAISPGAERRYGYTF. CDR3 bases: TGTGCCATCAGCCCAGGGGCGGAAAGGCGGTATGGCTACACCTTC.